This T cell receptor (beta chain) derives from a study of shared clonotypes between healthy human individuals. Overall study findings and caveats: Across a few donors, naive CD4 shared 5% to 6%, naive CD8 under 4%, memory CD4 approximately 2.5%, memory CD8 around 0.36%. What limited the represented genetic and exposure-history diversity was the small number of donors.

In the authors' workflow: Junction-only immunoSEQ data arrived without quality scores, meaning filtering differed. Assay: immunoSEQ multiplex PCR; the TCRdb copy retains only in-frame clones and omits some. V and J calls and clone size are copied from that table; D and trimming were computed from the DNA. The table records 2 million to 2.5 million clones, just under 95% of them present only once. Points on this clone: What it binds is unknown.

The CDR3 is 15 residues long. Per the germline V gene, CDR1 is SSHAT and CDR2 is FNYEAQ (reference sequence). With V trimmed by 1 base and J by 0 bases, 2 bases remained unmatched. Donors included only healthy HIV-negative adults lacking recent acute infections or vaccinations. The V call is TRBV7-7, the J call TRBJ2-5; TRBD1 agrees at 7 bases. The receptor was derived from a young man in good health. Some clones in this sample may be carry-over from other donors' samples. Sequenced input: naive CD4+ T cells from PBMCs. The subset denotes: CD45RA+ positively selected. Written as DNA, the CDR3 is TGTGCCAGCAGCTTAGGACAGGGTAACCAAGAGACCCAGTACTTC. Protein: CASSLGQGNQETQYF.